This T cell receptor beta chain was sequenced during a study of metastatic and nonmetastatic thyroid tumors. Study details: Across blood and tumor or nodule tissue, repertoires from malignant and benign thyroid patients were compared with one another. Study-level points and caveats: Reported TCR beta diversity, measured in blood and tumor, was significantly higher for malignant thyroid tumors than for benign nodules.

Until they underwent thyroid surgery, no patient had received any treatment. About this clone itself: Its antigen is unknown.

TCRdb called clones again from the PCR reads with MiXCR. The table has 15,000 or so clones, approximately 30% seen once. Sequenced sample: tumor tissue. The receptor was derived from a female donor with papillary thyroid cancer or a benign thyroid nodule (not recorded which). Some clones in this sample may be carry-over from other donors' samples.

The CDR3 sequence is CASKSGTGGSEQFF. CDR3 DNA: TGTGCCAGCAAGTCCGGGACAGGGGGAAGTGAGCAGTTCTTC. The V and J genes are TRBV7-2 and TRBJ2-1, with TRBD1 identical over 11 bases. V lost 7 bases and J lost 9; bases outside the gene matches: 8. The CDR3 extends over 14 amino acids. Per the germline V gene, CDR1 is SGHTA and CDR2 is FQGNSA.